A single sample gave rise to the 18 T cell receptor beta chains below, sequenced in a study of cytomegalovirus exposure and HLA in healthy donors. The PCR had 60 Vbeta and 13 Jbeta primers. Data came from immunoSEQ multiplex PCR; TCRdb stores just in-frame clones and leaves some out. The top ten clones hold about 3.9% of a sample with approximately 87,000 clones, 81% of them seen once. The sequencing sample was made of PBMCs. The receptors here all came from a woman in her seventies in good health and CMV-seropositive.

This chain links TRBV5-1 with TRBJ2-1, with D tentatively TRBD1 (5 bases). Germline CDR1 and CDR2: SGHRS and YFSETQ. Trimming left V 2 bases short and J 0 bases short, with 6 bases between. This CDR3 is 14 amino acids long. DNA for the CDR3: TGCGCCAGCAGCTTCGACAGCTCCTACAATGAGCAGTTCTTC. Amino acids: CASSFDSSYNEQFF.

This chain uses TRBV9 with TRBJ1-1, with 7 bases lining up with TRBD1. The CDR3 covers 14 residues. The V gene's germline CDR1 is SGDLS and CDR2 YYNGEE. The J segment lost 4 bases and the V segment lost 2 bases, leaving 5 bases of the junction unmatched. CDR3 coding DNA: TGTGCCAGCAGCGTCACAGGGGCGGTCACTGAAGCTTTCTTT. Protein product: CASSVTGAVTEAFF.

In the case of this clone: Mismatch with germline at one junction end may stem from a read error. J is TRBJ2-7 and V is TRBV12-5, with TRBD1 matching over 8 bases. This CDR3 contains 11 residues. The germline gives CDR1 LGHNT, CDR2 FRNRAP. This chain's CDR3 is CASGLETGAAF. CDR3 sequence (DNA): TGTGCTAGTGGTTTGGAGACAGGGGCGGCTTTC. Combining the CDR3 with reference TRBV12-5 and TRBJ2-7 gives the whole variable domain DARVTQTPRHKVTEMGQEVTMRCQPILGHNTVFWYRQTMMQGLELLAYFRNRAPLDDSGMPKDRFSAEMPDATLATLKIQPSEPRDSAVYFCASGLETGAAFGPGTRLTVT.

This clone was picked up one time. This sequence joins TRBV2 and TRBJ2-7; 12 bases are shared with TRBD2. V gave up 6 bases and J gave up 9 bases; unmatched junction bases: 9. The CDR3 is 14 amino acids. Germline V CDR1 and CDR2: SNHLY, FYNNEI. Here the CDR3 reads CASSPTSGRKGQYF. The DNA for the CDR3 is TGTGCCAGCAGCCCGACTAGCGGGAGAAAGGGGCAGTACTTC.

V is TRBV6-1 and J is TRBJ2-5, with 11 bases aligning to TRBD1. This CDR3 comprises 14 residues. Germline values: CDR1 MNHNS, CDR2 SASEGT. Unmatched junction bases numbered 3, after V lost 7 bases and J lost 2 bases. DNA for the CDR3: TGTGCCAGCACCCGGGACAGGGGGCAAGAGACCCAGTACTTC. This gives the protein CASTRDRGQETQYF.

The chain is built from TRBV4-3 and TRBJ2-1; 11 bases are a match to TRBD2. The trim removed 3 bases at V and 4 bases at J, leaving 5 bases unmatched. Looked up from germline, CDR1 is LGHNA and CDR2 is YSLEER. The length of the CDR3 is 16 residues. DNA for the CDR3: TGCGCCAGCAGCCAGACCGGACTAGCGGGTTACAATGAGCAGTTCTTC. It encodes CASSQTGLAGYNEQFF.

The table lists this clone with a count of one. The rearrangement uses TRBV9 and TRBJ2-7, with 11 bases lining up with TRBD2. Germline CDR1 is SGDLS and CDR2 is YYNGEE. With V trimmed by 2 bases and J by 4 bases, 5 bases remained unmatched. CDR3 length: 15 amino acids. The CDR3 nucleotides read TGTGCCAGCAGCGTTACTAGCGGGAGTCGATACGAGCAGTACTTC. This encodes CASSVTSGSRYEQYF.

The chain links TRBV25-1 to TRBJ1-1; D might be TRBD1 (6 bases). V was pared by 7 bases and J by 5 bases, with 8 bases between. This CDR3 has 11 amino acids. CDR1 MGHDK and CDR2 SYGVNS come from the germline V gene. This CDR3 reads CASKDRTEAFF. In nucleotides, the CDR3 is TGTGCCAGCAAAGACAGGACTGAAGCTTTCTTT.

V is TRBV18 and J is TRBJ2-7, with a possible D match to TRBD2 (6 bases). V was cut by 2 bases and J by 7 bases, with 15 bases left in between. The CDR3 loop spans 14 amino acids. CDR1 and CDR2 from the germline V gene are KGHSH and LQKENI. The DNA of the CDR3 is TGTGCCAGCTCACCAACTAGCACCGTATGGGAGCAGTACTTC. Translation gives CASSPTSTVWEQYF.

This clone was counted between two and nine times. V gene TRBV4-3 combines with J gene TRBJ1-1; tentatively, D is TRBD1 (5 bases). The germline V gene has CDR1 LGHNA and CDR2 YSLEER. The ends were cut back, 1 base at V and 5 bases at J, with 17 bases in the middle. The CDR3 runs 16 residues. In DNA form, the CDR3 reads TGCGCCAGCAGCCAAGGGGCAGGGAGCGGGTCGACTGAAGCTTTCTTT. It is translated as CASSQGAGSGSTEAFF.

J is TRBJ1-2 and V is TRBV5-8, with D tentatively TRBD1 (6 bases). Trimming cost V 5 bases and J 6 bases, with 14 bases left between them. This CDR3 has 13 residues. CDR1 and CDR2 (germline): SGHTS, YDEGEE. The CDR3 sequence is CASRYPGVHGYTF. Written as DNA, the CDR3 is TGTGCCAGCAGATATCCAGGGGTGCATGGCTACACCTTC.

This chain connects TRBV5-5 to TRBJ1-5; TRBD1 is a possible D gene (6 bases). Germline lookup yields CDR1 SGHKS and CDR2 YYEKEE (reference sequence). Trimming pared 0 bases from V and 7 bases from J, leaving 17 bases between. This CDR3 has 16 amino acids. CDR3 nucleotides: TGTGCCAGCAGCTTGGATCCAGGGGCCACAATCCAGCCCCAGCATTTT. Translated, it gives CASSLDPGATIQPQHF. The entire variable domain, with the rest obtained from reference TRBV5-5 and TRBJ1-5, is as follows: DAGVTQSPTHLIKTRGQQVTLRCSPISGHKSVSWYQQVLGQGPQFIFQYYEKEERGRGNFPDRFSARQFPNYSSELNVNALLLGDSALYLCASSLDPGATIQPQHFGDGTRLSIL.

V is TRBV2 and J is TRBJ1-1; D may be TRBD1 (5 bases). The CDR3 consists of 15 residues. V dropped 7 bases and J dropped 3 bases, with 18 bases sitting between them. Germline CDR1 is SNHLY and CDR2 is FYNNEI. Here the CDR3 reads CASNPGEGIYTEAFF. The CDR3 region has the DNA TGTGCCAGCAACCCTGGGGAGGGGATCTACACTGAAGCTTTCTTT.

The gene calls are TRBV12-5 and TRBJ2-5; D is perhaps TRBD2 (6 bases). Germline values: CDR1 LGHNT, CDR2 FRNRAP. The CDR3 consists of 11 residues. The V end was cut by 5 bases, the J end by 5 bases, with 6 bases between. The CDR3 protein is CASGAGETQYF. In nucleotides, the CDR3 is TGTGCTAGTGGTGCGGGGGAGACCCAGTACTTC.

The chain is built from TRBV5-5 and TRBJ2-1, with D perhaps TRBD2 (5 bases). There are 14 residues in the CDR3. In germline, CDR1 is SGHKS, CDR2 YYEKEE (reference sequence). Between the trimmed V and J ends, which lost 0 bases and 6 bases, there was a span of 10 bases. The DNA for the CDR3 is TGTGCCAGCAGCTTGGTTCTAGCTGGCAATGAGCAGTTCTTC. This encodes CASSLVLAGNEQFF. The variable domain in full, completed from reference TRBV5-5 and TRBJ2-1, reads DAGVTQSPTHLIKTRGQQVTLRCSPISGHKSVSWYQQVLGQGPQFIFQYYEKEERGRGNFPDRFSARQFPNYSSELNVNALLLGDSALYLCASSLVLAGNEQFFGPGTRLTVL.

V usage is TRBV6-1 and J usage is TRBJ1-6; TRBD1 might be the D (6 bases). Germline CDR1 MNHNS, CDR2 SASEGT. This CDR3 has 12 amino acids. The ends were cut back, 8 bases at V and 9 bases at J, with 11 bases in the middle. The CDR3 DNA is TGTGCCAGCGGGGGCAGTTTTTCACCCCTCCACTTT. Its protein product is CASGGSFSPLHF.

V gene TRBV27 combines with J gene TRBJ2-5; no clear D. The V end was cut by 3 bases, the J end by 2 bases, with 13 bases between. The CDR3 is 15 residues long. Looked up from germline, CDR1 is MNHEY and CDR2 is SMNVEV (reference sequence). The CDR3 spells CASSLIGELQETQYF. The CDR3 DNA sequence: TGTGCCAGCAGTTTGATAGGAGAGTTACAAGAGACCCAGTACTTC.

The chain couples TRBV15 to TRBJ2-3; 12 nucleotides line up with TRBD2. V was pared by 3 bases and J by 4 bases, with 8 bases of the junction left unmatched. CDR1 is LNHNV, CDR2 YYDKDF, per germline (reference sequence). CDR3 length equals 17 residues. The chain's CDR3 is CATSSPSGRADPDTQYF. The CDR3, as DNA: TGTGCCACCAGCAGCCCTAGCGGGAGGGCTGATCCAGATACGCAGTATTTT. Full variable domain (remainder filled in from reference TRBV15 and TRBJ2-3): DAMVIQNPRYQVTQFGKPVTLSCSQTLNHNVMYWYQQKSSQAPKLLFHYYDKDFNNEADTPDNFQSRRPNTSFCFLDIRSPGLGDTAMYLCATSSPSGRADPDTQYFGPGTRLTVL.